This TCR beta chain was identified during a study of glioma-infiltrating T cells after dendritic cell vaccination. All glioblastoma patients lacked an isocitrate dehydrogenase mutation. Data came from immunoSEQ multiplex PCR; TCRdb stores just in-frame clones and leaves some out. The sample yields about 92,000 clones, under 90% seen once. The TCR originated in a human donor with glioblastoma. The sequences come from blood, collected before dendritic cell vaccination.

CDR3 in amino acids: CASSLVVSGQPQHF. CDR3 coding DNA: TGTGCCAGCAGCTTAGTCGTTTCGGGTCAGCCCCAGCATTTT. The V and J genes are TRBV7-8 and TRBJ1-5, with D hard to call. V was shortened by 1 base and J by 6 bases, with 10 bases between the two germline ends. The germline V gene encodes CDR1 SGHVS and CDR2 FQNEAQ. The CDR3 extends over 14 amino acids.